Sequencing of this T cell receptor beta chain was carried out in a study of Ad26.COV2.S vaccination and SARS-CoV-2 variants. Repertoires were generated with immunoSEQ multiplex PCR, while TCRdb's copy carries only in-frame clones and drops some. This sample has 350,000 to 450,000 clones, with roughly 81% found just once. The CDR3 runs to 14 residues. V trimming: 6 bases; J trimming: 4 bases; junction bases outside the gene matches: 9. The germline gives CDR1 KGHSH, CDR2 LQKENI. Treatment denoted: roughly 18 received Ad26.COV2.S at low or high dose, single or two shots; 5 received placebo; per-sample allocation not given. Samples came from day 63 after the first vaccine or placebo injection.

This clonotype was sampled from a person between 18 and 60 years old who received the Ad26.COV2.S COVID-19 vaccine or a placebo. This specimen consisted of peripheral blood, obtained in a trial of Ad26.COV2.S vaccine versus placebo. The V call is TRBV18, the J call TRBJ2-7; 7 bases agree with TRBD1. This CDR3 is CASSAGTVLYEQYF. CDR3 bases: TGTGCCAGCTCGGCCGGGACAGTCCTGTACGAGCAGTACTTC.